This record looks at one T cell receptor (beta chain) sequence and its context. Its target is unknown. The sample is drawn from a study of cytomegalovirus exposure and HLA in healthy donors. Study-wide context: A preliminary data release comprised 70 million to 95 million unique TCRs obtained from HLA-typed donors. Study results and limitations: Follow-up analysis seemed to connect common viral pathogens with several of the most significant clusters identified. Segments of the TCR beta V type were, in most cases, productive about 87% or about 30% of the time in an earlier analysis. Per a later analysis, 18,000 or so TCR beta sequences showed association with HLA alleles at 0.05 false discovery rate.

Germline trimming cut 0 bases from V and 3 bases from J; bases unmatched to any gene: 5. The CDR3 is 17 amino acids. Germline CDR1 is SGHDT and CDR2 is YYEEEE. The study ran its PCR with 60 Vbeta and 13 Jbeta primers. Clones were sequenced by immunoSEQ multiplex PCR, and TCRdb holds only the in-frame ones, with some missing. The data contain hundreds of thousands of clones, approximately 78% of them seen just once; the ten biggest clones take up 2.9%. The TCR sequence derives from a man aged 30 to 45 in good health and CMV-seronegative. Sequenced: PBMCs. This sequence joins TRBV5-6 and TRBJ2-5, with 13 bases lining up with TRBD2. CDR3 protein: CASSLGLAGGTKETQYF. The CDR3, as DNA: TGTGCCAGCAGCTTGGGACTAGCGGGGGGAACTAAAGAGACCCAGTACTTC.